This T cell receptor (beta chain) was documented in a study of blood T cell repertoires in COVID-19. Study-level background: Italy, Spain and the United States were the sources of the convalescent and acute COVID-19 samples.

Per germline, CDR1 ENHRY and CDR2 SYGVKD. This CDR3 is built from 15 residues. Trimming at V came to 5 bases and at J to 6 bases, leaving 7 bases not matched to a gene. Sequencing was performed with immunoSEQ multiplex PCR; in TCRdb, only in-frame clones are kept and a portion is missing. The table has 200,000 to 300,000 clones, around nine tenths seen once. The clonotype was recovered from a man between 25 and 39 years old with active or convalescent COVID-19. Source material: peripheral blood. This chain connects TRBV10-3 to TRBJ2-1, with 10 bases fitting TRBD1. In DNA form, the CDR3 reads TGTGCCATCAGTCCGACAGGGGGCGGGGGCAATGAGCAGTTCTTC. Protein sequence: CAISPTGGGGNEQFF.